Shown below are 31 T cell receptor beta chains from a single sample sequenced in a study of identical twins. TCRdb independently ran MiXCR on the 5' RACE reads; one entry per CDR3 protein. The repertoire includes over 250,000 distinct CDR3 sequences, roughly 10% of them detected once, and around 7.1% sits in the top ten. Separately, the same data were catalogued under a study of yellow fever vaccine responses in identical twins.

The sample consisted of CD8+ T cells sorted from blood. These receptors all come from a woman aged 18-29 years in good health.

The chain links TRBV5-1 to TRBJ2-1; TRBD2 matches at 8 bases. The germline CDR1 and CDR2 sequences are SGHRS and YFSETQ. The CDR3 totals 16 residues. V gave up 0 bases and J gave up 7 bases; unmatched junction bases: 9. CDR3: CASSLVSSGLDNEQFF. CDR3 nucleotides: TGCGCCAGCAGCTTGGTATCTTCGGGACTAGATAATGAGCAGTTCTTC.

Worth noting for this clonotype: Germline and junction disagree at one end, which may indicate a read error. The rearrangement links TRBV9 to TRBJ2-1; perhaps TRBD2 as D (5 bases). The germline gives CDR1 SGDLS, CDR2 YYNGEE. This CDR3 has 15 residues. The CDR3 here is CAGSVAGVAYNEQFF. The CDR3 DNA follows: TGTGCCGGCAGCGTAGCCGGGGTCGCCTACAATGAGCAGTTCTTC. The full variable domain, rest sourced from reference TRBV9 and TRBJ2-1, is DSGVTQTPKHLITATGQRVTLRCSPRSGDLSVYWYQQSLDQGLQFLIQYYNGEERAKGNILERFSAQQFPDLHSELNLSSLELGDSALYFCAGSVAGVAYNEQFFGPGTRLTVL.

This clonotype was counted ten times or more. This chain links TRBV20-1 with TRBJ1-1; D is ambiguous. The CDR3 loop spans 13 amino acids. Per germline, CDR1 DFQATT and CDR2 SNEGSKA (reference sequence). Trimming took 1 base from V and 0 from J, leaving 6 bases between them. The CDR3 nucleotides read TGCAGTGCTAGAGGTCCCCTGAACACTGAAGCTTTCTTT. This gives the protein CSARGPLNTEAFF.

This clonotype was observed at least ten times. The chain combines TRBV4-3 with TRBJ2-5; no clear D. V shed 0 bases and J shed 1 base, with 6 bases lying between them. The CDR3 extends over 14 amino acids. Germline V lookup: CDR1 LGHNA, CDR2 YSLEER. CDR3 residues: CASSQDRVQETQYF. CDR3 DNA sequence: TGCGCCAGCAGCCAAGATAGGGTCCAAGAGACCCAGTACTTC.

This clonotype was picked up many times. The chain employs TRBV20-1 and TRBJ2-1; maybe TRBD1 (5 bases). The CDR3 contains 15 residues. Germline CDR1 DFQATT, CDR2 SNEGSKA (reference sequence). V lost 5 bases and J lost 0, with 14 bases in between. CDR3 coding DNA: TGCAGTGCTCCTTGGGGCGGAGTCTCCTACAATGAGCAGTTCTTC. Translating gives CSAPWGGVSYNEQFF.

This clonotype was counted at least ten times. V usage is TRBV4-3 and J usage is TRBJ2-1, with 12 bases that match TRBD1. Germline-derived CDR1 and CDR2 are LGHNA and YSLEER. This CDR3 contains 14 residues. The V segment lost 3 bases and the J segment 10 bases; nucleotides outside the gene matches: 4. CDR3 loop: CASSHGTGGYEQFF. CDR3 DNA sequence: TGCGCCAGCAGCCACGGGACAGGGGGCTACGAGCAGTTCTTC.

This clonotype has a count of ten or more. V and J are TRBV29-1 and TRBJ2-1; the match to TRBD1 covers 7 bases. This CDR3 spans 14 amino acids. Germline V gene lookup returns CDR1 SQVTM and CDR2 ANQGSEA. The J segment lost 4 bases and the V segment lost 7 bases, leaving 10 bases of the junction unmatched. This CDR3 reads CSAWTGAPYNEQFF. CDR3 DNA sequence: TGCAGCGCGTGGACAGGTGCACCGTACAATGAGCAGTTCTTC.

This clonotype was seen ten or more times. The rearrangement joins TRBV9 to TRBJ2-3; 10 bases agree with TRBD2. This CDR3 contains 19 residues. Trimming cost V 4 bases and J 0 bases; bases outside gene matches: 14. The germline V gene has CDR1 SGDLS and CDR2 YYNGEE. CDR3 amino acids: CASSTQGLAGATSTDTQYF. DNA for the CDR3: TGTGCCAGCAGCACTCAGGGCCTAGCGGGGGCAACTAGCACAGATACGCAGTATTTT.

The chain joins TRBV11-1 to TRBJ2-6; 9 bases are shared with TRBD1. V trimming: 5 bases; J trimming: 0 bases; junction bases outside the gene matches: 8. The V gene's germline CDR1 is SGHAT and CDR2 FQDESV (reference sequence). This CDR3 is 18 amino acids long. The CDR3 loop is CASSSRQGEYSGANVLTF. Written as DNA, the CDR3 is TGTGCCAGCAGCAGCCGACAGGGGGAATACTCTGGGGCCAACGTCCTGACTTTC.

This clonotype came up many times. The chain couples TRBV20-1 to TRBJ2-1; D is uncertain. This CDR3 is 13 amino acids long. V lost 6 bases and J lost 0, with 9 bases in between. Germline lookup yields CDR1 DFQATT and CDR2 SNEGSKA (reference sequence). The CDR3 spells CSALSSSYNEQFF. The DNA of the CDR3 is TGCAGTGCCCTCAGTAGCTCCTACAATGAGCAGTTCTTC.

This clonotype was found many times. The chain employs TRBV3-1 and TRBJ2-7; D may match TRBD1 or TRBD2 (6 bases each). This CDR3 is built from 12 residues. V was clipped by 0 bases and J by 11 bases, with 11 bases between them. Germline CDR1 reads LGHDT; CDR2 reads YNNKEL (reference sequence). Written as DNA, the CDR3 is TGTGCCAGCAGCCAAGAAGACGGGGGCGAGTACTTC. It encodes CASSQEDGGEYF.

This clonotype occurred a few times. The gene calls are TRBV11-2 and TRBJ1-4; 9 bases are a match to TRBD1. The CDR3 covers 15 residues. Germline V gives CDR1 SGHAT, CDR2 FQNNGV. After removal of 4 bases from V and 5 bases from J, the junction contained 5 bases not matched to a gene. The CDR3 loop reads CASSSTGTGNEKLFF. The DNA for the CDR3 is TGTGCCAGCAGCTCGACCGGGACAGGGAATGAAAAACTGTTTTTT.

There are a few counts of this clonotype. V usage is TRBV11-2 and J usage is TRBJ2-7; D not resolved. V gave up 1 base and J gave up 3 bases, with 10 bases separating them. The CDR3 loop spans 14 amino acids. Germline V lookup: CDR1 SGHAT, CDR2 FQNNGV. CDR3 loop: CASSLGHPGYEQYF. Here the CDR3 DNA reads TGTGCCAGCAGCTTAGGCCACCCGGGCTACGAGCAGTACTTC. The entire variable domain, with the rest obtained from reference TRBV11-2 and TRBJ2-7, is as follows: EAGVAQSPRYKIIEKRQSVAFWCNPISGHATLYWYQQILGQGPKLLIQFQNNGVVDDSQLPKDRFSAERLKGVDSTLKIQPAKLEDSAVYLCASSLGHPGYEQYFGPGTRLTVT.

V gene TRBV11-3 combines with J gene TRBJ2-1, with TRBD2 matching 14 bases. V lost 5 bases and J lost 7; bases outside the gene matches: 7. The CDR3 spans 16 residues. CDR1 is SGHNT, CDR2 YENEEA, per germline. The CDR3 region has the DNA TGTGCCAGCAGCCCGGGACTAGCGGGAGTAAGAAATGAGCAGTTCTTC. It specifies CASSPGLAGVRNEQFF.

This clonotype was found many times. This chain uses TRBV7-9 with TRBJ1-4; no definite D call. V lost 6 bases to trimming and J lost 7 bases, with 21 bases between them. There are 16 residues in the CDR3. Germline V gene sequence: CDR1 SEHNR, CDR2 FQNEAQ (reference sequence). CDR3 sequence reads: CASRKYSGDFSEKLFF. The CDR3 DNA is TGTGCCAGCAGAAAATATTCGGGAGACTTTAGTGAAAAACTGTTTTTT.

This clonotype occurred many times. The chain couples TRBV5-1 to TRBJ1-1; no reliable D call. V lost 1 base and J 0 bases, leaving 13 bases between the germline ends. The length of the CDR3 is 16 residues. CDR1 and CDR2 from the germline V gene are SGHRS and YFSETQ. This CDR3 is CASSLRGVRLNTEAFF. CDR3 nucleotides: TGCGCCAGCAGCTTGCGTGGGGTACGATTGAACACTGAAGCTTTCTTT. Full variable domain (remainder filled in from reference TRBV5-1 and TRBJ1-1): KAGVTQTPRYLIKTRGQQVTLSCSPISGHRSVSWYQQTPGQGLQFLFEYFSETQRNKGNFPGRFSGRQFSNSRSEMNVSTLELGDSALYLCASSLRGVRLNTEAFFGQGTRLTVV.

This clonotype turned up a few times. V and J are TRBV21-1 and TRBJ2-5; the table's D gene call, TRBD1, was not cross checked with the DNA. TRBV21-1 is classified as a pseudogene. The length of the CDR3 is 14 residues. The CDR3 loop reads CASSKLDSQETQYF. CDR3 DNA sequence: TGTGCCAGCAGCAAGTTGGACAGTCAAGAGACCCAGTACTTC.

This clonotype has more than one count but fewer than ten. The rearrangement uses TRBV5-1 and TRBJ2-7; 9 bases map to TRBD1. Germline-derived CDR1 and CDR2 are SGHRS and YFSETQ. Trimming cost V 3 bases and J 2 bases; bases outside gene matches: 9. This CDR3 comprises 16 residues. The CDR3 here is CASSSGTGQLTYEQYF. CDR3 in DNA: TGCGCCAGCAGCTCGGGGACAGGGCAGCTGACCTACGAGCAGTACTTC.

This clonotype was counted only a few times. This CDR3 reads CATSSRDRVNEQYF. CDR3 DNA: TGTGCCACCAGCAGCCGGGACAGGGTGAACGAGCAGTACTTC. V usage is TRBV15 and J usage is TRBJ2-7, with 9 bases that match TRBD1. Germline V lookup: CDR1 LNHNV, CDR2 YYDKDF (reference sequence). After removal of 3 bases from V and 5 bases from J, the junction contained 5 bases not matched to a gene. This CDR3 contains 14 residues. Combining the CDR3 with reference TRBV15 and TRBJ2-7 gives the whole variable domain DAMVIQNPRYQVTQFGKPVTLSCSQTLNHNVMYWYQQKSSQAPKLLFHYYDKDFNNEADTPDNFQSRRPNTSFCFLDIRSPGLGDTAMYLCATSSRDRVNEQYFGPGTRLTVT.

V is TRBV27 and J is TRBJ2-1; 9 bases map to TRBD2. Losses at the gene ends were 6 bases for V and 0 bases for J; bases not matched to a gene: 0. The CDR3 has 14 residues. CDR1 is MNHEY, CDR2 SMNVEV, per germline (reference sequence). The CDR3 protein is CASRRGGSYNEQFF. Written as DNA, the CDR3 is TGTGCCAGCAGGCGGGGGGGCTCCTACAATGAGCAGTTCTTC.

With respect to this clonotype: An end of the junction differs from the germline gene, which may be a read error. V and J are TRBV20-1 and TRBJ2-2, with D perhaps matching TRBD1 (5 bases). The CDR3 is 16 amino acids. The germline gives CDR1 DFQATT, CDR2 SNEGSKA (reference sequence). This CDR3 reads CCARDPQGPATGELFF. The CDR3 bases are TGCTGTGCTAGAGATCCTCAGGGCCCGGCCACCGGGGAGCTGTTTTTT.

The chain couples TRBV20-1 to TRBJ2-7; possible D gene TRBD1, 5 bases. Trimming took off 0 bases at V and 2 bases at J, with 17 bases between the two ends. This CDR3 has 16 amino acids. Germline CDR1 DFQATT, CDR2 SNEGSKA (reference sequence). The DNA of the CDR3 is TGCAGTGCTAGAGATCTTATTTTTACAGGCCCCTACGAGCAGTACTTC. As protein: CSARDLIFTGPYEQYF.

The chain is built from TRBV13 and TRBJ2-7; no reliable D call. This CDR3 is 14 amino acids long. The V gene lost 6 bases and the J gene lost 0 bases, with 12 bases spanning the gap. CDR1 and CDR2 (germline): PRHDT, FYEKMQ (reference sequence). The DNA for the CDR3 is TGTGCCAGCAGGCCCCTACTTAGCTCCTACGAGCAGTACTTC. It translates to CASRPLLSSYEQYF.

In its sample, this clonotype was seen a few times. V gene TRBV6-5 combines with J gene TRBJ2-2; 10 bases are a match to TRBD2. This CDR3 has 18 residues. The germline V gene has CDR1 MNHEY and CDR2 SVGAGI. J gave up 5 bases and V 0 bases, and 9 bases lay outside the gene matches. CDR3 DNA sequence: TGTGCCAGCAGTTACTCGACCCTAGCGGGAGATGAGACCGGGGAGCTGTTTTTT. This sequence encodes CASSYSTLAGDETGELFF.

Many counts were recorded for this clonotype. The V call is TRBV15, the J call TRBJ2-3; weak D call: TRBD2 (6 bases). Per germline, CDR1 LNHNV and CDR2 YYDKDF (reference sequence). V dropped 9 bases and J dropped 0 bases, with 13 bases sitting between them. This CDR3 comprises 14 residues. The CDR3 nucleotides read TGTGCCACGAAGTTAGCGGAGAGCACAGATACGCAGTATTTT. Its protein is CATKLAESTDTQYF.

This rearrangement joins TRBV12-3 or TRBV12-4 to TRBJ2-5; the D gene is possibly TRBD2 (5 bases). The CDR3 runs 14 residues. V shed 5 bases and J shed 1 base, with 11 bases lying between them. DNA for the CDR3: TGTGCCAGCAGTGGCTGGGAGCCCCAAGAGACCCAGTACTTC. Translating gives CASSGWEPQETQYF.

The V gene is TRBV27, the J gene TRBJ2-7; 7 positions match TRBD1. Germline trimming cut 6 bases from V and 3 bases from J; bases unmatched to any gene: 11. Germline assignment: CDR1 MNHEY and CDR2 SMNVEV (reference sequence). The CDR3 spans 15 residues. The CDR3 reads CASSPRQGDHYEQYF. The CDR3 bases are TGTGCCAGCAGCCCGCGCCAGGGGGACCACTACGAGCAGTACTTC.

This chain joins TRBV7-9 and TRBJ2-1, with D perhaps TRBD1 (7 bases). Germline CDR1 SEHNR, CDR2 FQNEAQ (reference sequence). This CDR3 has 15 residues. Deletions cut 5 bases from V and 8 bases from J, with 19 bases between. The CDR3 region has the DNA TGTGCCAGCAGCCCACCAACAGACAGGGAGGATGAGCAGTTCTTC. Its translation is CASSPPTDREDEQFF.

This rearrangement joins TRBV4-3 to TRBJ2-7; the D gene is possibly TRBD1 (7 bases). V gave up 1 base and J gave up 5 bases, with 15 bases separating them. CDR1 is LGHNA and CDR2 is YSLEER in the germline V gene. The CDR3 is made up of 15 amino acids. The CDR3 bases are TGCGCCAGCAGCCAAGTGCGGGGCAGGGGGGACGAGCAGTACTTC. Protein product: CASSQVRGRGDEQYF.

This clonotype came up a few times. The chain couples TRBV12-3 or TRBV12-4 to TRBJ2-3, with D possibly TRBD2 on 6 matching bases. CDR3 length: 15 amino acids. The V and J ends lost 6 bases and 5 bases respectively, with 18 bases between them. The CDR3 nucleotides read TGTGCCAGCAGACCCTGGGACTCCCCCGGAGATACGCAGTATTTT. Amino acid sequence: CASRPWDSPGDTQYF.

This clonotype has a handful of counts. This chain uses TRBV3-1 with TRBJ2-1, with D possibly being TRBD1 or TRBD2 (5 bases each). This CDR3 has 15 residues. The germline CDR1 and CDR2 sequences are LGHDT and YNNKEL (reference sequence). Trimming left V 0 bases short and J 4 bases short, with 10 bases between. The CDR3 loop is CASSQEGTEYNEQFF. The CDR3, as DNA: TGTGCCAGCAGCCAAGAGGGGACGGAGTACAATGAGCAGTTCTTC.